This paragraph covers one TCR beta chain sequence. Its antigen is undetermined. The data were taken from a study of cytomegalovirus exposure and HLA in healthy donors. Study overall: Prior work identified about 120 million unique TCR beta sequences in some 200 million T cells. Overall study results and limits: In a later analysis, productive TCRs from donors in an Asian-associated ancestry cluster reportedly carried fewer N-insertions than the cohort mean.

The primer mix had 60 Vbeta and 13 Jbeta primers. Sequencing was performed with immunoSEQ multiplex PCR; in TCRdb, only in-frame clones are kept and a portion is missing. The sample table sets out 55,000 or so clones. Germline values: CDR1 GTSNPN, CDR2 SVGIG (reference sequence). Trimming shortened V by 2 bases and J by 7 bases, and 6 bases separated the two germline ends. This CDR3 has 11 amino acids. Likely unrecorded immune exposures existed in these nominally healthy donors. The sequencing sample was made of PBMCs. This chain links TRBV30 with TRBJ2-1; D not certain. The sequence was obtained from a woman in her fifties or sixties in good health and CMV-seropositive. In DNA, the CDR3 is TGTGCCTGGAGTCTACAGAATGAGCAGTTCTTC. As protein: CAWSLQNEQFF.